This entry lists 5 T cell receptor beta chains sequenced from one sample in a study of T-cell memory formation after mild COVID-19. TCRdb itself ran the 5' RACE reads through MiXCR, one entry per CDR3 protein. Counted here are almost 550,000 distinct CDR3 sequences, 20% occurring once; the ten biggest clones make up 12%. Sequencing was performed on PBMCs or a T cell subset sorted from them (not recorded which). These receptors were obtained from an adult woman who had mild COVID-19 (a few samples of this study predate the infection). Cell type and time point are not known.

The chain is built from TRBV20-1 and TRBJ2-5; 9 bases line up with TRBD1. Losses at the gene ends were 6 bases for V and 0 bases for J; bases not matched to a gene: 14. This CDR3 is 17 amino acids long. In germline, CDR1 is DFQATT, CDR2 SNEGSKA (reference sequence). The CDR3 DNA is TGCAGTGCCCTTGGGACAGGGATTACCTCTTACCAAGAGACCCAGTACTTC. Its translation: CSALGTGITSYQETQYF.

In nucleotides, the CDR3 is TGTGCCAGCAGCCAAGATGTCGCTAACACAGATACGCAGTATTTT. Translating gives CASSQDVANTDTQYF. This chain joins TRBV3-1 and TRBJ2-3; no clear D gene. This CDR3 has 15 amino acids. Germline CDR1 and CDR2: LGHDT and YNNKEL (reference sequence). Between the trimmed V and J ends, which lost 0 bases and 2 bases, there was a span of 9 bases.

The rearrangement uses TRBV5-1 and TRBJ2-1, with D uncertain. This CDR3 has 15 residues. V was shortened by 5 bases and J by 1 base, with 13 bases between the two germline ends. Germline CDR1 is SGHRS and CDR2 is YFSETQ. CDR3 protein: CASRPPVMSYNEQFF. In nucleotides, the CDR3 is TGCGCCAGCAGGCCCCCTGTAATGTCCTACAATGAGCAGTTCTTC.

This rearrangement joins TRBV14 to TRBJ2-2; weak D call: TRBD1 (6 bases). The germline V gene has CDR1 SGHDN and CDR2 FVKESK. The CDR3 totals 14 residues. V lost 7 bases to trimming and J lost 0 bases, with 9 bases between them. CDR3 bases: TGTGCCAGCAACCAGGGGCCGAACACCGGGGAGCTGTTTTTT. It is translated as CASNQGPNTGELFF.

The rearrangement joins TRBV5-1 to TRBJ1-1; 8 bases agree with TRBD1. Losses at the gene ends were 5 bases for V and 4 bases for J; bases not matched to a gene: 10. The CDR3 is 15 amino acids. Germline-derived CDR1 and CDR2 are SGHRS and YFSETQ. Here the CDR3 reads CASSRDQGAGTEAFF. The CDR3 coding sequence is TGCGCCAGCAGTCGAGACCAGGGGGCGGGCACTGAAGCTTTCTTT.